This T cell receptor beta chain stems from a study of T cell changes during pregnancy in multiple sclerosis. Germline V gene lookup returns CDR1 SNHLY and CDR2 FYNNEI. The CDR3 consists of 14 residues. V shed 8 bases, J shed 2 bases, and the junction held 6 bases outside the gene matches. This table comes from immunoSEQ multiplex PCR, and its TCRdb copy is limited to in-frame clones, with some not included. The sample holds about 36,000 clones, about 92% seen once. The TCR sequence derives from a female donor with multiple sclerosis, enrolled in a pregnancy study. The chain has TRBV2 and TRBJ2-1, with TRBD2 matching over 7 bases. Material for sequencing was PBMCs (not recorded whether the cells were cultured). Here the CDR3 DNA reads TGTGCCAGCGCAGAGCGGGGACCCTACAATGAGCAGTTCTTC. It yields the protein CASAERGPYNEQFF.